The 4 T cell receptor beta chains listed next were all sequenced from one sample in a study of blood T cell repertoires in COVID-19. The data were produced by immunoSEQ multiplex PCR, yet TCRdb's version contains in-frame clones alone and is incomplete. The top ten hold 26% of the sample, which has roughly 97,000 clones, 84% seen once. Sequenced input: peripheral blood. All receptors derive from a man aged 55 to 70 with acute or convalescent COVID-19.

The DNA for the CDR3 is TGTGCCATCACTGCGACTCCCAGCTCCTACGAGCAGTACTTC. Residues: CAITATPSSYEQYF. The chain uses TRBV10-3 and TRBJ2-7, with D unresolved. The CDR3 is 14 amino acids. Germline values: CDR1 ENHRY, CDR2 SYGVKD. V was cut by 7 bases and J by 0 bases, with 13 bases left in between.

This sequence joins TRBV28 and TRBJ2-1; D is unclear. V lost 2 bases, J lost 7 bases, and 9 bases lay in between. CDR1 is MDHEN, CDR2 SYDVKM, per germline. This CDR3 contains 13 residues. The CDR3 sequence: CASSLVEFNEQFF. Written as DNA, the CDR3 is TGTGCCAGCAGTTTAGTGGAGTTTAATGAGCAGTTCTTC.

This clone is a singleton in its sample. The genes are TRBV27 and TRBJ2-1; the D is unclear. The CDR3 loop spans 16 amino acids. CDR1 MNHEY and CDR2 SMNVEV come from the germline V gene (reference sequence). Trimming cost V 5 bases and J 7 bases, with 21 bases left between them. CDR3 loop: CASSTSAPPPGNEQFF. In DNA, the CDR3 is TGTGCCAGCAGTACCTCTGCACCCCCGCCCGGGAATGAGCAGTTCTTC.

This rearrangement joins TRBV30 to TRBJ2-3; TRBD1 matches at 8 bases. This CDR3 has 14 amino acids. CDR1 and CDR2 from the germline V gene are GTSNPN and SVGIG (reference sequence). Germline trimming cut 0 bases from V and 6 bases from J; bases unmatched to any gene: 5. CDR3 sequence reads: CAWSVVQGADTQYF. CDR3 nucleotide sequence: TGTGCCTGGAGTGTGGTTCAGGGGGCTGATACGCAGTATTTT.